This T cell receptor beta chain was found in a study of T cells after yellow fever vaccination. In germline, CDR1 is MDHEN, CDR2 SYDVKM. Trimming removed 5 bases from V and 0 bases from J, with 14 bases in between. The CDR3 sequence is 16 residues long. A 5'RACE template-switching step, the method used to make TCR cDNA, added a universal primer site and UMIs. MiXCR, applied by TCRdb to the 5' RACE reads, yields one record per CDR3 protein. The table records about 85,000 distinct CDR3 sequences, 13% of them present only once. This TCR was sampled from a man between 18 and 35 years old who received the YFV17D yellow fever vaccine. J is TRBJ2-1 and V is TRBV28; possibly TRBD1 for D (6 bases). The sequencing here drew on CD8+ T cells not binding an NS4B(214-222) dextramer, sorted from PBMCs, taken less than 25 days after the first yellow fever vaccination. The CDR3, as DNA: TGTGCCAGCAGTCCCACGAGGGGGAGCTCCTACAATGAGCAGTTCTTC. It codes for CASSPTRGSSYNEQFF.